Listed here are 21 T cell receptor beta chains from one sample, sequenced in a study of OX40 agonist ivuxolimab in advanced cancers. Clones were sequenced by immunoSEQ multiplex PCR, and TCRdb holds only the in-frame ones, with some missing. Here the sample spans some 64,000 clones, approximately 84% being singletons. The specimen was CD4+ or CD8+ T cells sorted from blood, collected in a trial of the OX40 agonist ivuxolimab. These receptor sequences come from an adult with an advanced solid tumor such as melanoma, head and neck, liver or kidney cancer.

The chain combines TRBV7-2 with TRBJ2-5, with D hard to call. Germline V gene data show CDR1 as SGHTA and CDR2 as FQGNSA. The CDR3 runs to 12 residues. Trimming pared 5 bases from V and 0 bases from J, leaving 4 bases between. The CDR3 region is CASSLNQETQYF. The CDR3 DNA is TGTGCCAGCAGCCTAAACCAAGAGACCCAGTACTTC.

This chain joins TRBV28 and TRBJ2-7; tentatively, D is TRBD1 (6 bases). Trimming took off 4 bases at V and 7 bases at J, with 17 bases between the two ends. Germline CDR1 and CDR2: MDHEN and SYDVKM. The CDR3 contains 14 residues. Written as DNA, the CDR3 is TGTGCCAGCAGTTCACCACAGGGTTCTAGGGAGCAGTACTTC. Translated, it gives CASSSPQGSREQYF.

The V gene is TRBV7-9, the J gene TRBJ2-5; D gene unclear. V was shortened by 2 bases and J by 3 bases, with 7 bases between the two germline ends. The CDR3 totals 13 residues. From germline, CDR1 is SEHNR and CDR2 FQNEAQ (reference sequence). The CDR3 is CASSLSPEETQYF. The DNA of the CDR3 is TGTGCCAGCAGCTTAAGTCCGGAAGAGACCCAGTACTTC.

The CDR3 coding sequence is TGTGCCAGCAGCTTGGAACCTCCGGGACAGACGAACACTGAAGCTTTCTTT. Translated: CASSLEPPGQTNTEAFF. The rearrangement links TRBV5-4 to TRBJ1-1; TRBD1 matches at 7 bases. The CDR3 extends over 17 amino acids. Germline values: CDR1 SGHNT, CDR2 YYREEE (reference sequence). V was clipped by 0 bases and J by 1 base; unmatched bases: 9.

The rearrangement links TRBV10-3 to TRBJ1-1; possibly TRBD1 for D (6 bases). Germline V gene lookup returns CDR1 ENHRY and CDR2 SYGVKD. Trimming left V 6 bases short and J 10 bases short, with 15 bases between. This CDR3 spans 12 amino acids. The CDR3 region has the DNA TGTGCCATCAGAATAAGTACAGGGTCAGCTTTCTTT. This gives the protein CAIRISTGSAFF.

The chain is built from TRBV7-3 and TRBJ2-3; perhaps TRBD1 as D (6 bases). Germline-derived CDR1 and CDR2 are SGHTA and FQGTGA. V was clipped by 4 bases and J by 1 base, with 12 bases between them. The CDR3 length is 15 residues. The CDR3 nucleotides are TGTGCCAGCAGCTATCTAGGGGGTGGCACAGATACGCAGTATTTT. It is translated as CASSYLGGGTDTQYF.

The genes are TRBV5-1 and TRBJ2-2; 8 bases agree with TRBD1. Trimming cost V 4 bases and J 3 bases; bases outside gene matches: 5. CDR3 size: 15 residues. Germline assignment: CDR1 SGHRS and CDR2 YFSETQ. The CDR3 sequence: CASSRTGSHTGELFF. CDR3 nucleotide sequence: TGCGCCAGCAGCCGGACAGGGTCTCACACCGGGGAGCTGTTTTTT.

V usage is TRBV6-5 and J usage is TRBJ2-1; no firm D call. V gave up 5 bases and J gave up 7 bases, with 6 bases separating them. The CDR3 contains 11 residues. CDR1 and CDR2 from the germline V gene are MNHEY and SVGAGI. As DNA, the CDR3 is TGTGCCAGCAGTACCCGTAATGAGCAGTTCTTC. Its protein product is CASSTRNEQFF.

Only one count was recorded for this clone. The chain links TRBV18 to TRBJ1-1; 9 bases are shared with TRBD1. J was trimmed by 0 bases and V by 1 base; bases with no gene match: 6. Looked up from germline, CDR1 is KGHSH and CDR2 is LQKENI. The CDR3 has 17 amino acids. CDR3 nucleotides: TGTGCCAGCTCACCACTCGTCGGGACAGGGATGAACACTGAAGCTTTCTTT. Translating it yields CASSPLVGTGMNTEAFF.

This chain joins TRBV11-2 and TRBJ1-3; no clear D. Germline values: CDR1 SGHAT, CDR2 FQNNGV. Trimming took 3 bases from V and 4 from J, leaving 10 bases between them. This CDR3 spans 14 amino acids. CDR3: CASSLAIGGNTIYF. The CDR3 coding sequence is TGTGCCAGCAGCTTGGCCATCGGGGGAAACACCATATATTTT. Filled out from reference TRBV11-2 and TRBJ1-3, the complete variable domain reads EAGVAQSPRYKIIEKRQSVAFWCNPISGHATLYWYQQILGQGPKLLIQFQNNGVVDDSQLPKDRFSAERLKGVDSTLKIQPAKLEDSAVYLCASSLAIGGNTIYFGEGSWLTVV.

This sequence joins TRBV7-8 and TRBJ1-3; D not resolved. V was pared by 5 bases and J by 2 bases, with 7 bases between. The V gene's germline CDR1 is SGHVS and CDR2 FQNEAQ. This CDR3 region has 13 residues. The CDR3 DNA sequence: TGTGCCAGCAGCGAAATAGCTGGAAACACCATATATTTT. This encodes CASSEIAGNTIYF.

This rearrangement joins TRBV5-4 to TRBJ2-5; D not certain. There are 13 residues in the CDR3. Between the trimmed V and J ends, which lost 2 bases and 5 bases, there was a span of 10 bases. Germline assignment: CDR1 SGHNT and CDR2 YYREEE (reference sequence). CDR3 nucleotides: TGTGCCAGCAGCTTTTGGGCCTTGGAGACCCAGTACTTC. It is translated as CASSFWALETQYF.

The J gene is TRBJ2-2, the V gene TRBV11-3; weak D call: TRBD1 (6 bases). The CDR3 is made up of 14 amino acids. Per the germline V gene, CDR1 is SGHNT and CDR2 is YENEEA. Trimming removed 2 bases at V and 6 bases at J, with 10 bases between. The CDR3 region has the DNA TGTGCCAGCAGCTTAAAAACAGGGCCCGGGGAGCTGTTTTTT. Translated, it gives CASSLKTGPGELFF.

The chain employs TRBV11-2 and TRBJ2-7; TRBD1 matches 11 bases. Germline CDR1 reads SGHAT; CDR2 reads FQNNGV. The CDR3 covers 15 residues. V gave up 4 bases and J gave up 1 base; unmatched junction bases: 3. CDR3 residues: CASSWDRGGSYEQYF. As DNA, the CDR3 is TGTGCCAGCAGCTGGGACAGGGGGGGGTCCTACGAGCAGTACTTC.

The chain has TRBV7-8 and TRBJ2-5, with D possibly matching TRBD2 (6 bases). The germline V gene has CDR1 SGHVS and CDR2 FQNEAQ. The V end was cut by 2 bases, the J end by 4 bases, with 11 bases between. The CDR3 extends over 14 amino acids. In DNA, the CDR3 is TGTGCCAGCAGCTTAAAAAGGCGGGGAGAGACCCAGTACTTC. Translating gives CASSLKRRGETQYF.

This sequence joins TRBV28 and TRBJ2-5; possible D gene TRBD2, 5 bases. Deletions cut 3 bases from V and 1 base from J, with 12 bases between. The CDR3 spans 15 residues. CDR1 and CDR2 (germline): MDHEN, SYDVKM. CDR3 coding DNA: TGTGCCAGCAGTTTTCCCTCGGGGTTCCAAGAGACCCAGTACTTC. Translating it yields CASSFPSGFQETQYF.

The CDR3 region is CASSLRDRVWNEQFF. The CDR3 nucleotides are TGTGCCAGCAGCTTAAGGGACAGGGTTTGGAATGAGCAGTTCTTC. The chain is built from TRBV7-8 and TRBJ2-1; 9 nucleotides agree with TRBD1. Germline loops: CDR1 SGHVS, CDR2 FQNEAQ. This CDR3 contains 15 residues. J lost 7 bases, V lost 2 bases, and 6 bases had no gene match.

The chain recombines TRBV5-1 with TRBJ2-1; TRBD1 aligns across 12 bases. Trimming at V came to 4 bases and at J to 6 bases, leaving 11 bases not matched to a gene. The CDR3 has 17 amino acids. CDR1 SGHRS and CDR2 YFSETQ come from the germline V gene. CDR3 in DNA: TGCGCCAGCAGCCCGGGACAGGGGGCGTATGCTGGCAATGAGCAGTTCTTC. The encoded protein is CASSPGQGAYAGNEQFF. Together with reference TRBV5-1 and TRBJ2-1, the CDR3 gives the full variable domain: KAGVTQTPRYLIKTRGQQVTLSCSPISGHRSVSWYQQTPGQGLQFLFEYFSETQRNKGNFPGRFSGRQFSNSRSEMNVSTLELGDSALYLCASSPGQGAYAGNEQFFGPGTRLTVL.

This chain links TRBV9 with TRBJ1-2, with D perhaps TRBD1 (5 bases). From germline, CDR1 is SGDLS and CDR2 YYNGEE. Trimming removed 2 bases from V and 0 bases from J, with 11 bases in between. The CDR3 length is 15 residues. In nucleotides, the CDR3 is TGTGCCAGCAGCGTGGGAGGGGTCCCTAACTATGGCTACACCTTC. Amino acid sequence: CASSVGGVPNYGYTF.

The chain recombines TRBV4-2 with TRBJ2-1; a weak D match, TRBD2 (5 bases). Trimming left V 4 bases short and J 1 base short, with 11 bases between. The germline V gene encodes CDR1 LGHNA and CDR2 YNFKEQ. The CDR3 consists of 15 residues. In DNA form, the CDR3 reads TGTGCCAGCAGCCCCGGGATGTCTTCCTACAATGAGCAGTTCTTC. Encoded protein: CASSPGMSSYNEQFF.

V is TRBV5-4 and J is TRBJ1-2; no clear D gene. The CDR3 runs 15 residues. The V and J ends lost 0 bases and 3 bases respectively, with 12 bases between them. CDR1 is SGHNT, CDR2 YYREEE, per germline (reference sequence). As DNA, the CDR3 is TGTGCCAGCAGCTTGGGAGATGGAGACTACTATGGCTACACCTTC. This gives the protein CASSLGDGDYYGYTF.